This is a list of T cell receptor beta chains from one sample in a study of long-term antiretroviral therapy in people with HIV. Generated by immunoSEQ multiplex PCR, the TCRdb table keeps only in-frame clones and is missing some. The table has more than 15,000 clones, around 94% seen once. Sample: unsorted PBMCs, taken 6.4 years after starting antiretroviral therapy. Receptor source: a woman in her forties or fifties with HIV. Both conserved end residues are part of each CDR3. Each record gives: clone size, V gene, J gene, D gene, CDR3 DNA, CDR3 protein. A D gene is named only where the DNA matches it firmly. Some rows have no size entry. The others give once, few or many, or a class for an expanded clone.

>-|TRBV6-6|TRBJ2-4|-
TGTGCCAGCAGTCCCACTCCCTTTGACATTCAGTACTTC
CASSPTPFDIQYF
>-|TRBV6-1|TRBJ1-5|-
TGTGCCAGCAGTGAAGTGGCAGGTAGCAATCAGCCCCAGCATTTT
CASSEVAGSNQPQHF
>-|TRBV5-6|TRBJ2-5|-
TGTGCCAGCAGCTTGGTAGGGACGGGACGGGAGACCCAGTACTTC
CASSLVGTGRETQYF
>once|TRBV7-2|TRBJ2-7|-
TGTGCCAGCAGCTTAGGAGACCCCGGCTACTACGAGCAGTACTTC
CASSLGDPGYYEQYF
>-|TRBV4-1|TRBJ1-3|-
TGCGCCAGCAGCCAAGATAATCCGGGACGGTACTCTGGAAACACCATATATTTT
CASSQDNPGRYSGNTIYF
>once|TRBV4-2|TRBJ2-7|-
TGTGCCAGCAGCTTGGAGGGGACCTTAACCTACGAGCAGTACTTC
CASSLEGTLTYEQYF
>-|TRBV28|TRBJ2-1|-
TGTGCCAGCAGTTTGCGGGGAGCTGAGCAGTTCTTC
CASSLRGAEQFF
>-|TRBV2|TRBJ1-2|-
TGTGCCAGTGGAAGAATCCAGGAGCCCGGCTACACCTTC
CASGRIQEPGYTF
>-|TRBV12-5|TRBJ2-1|-
TGTGCTAGTGGTTTGGACCCCTCGGGACATACCTACAATGAGCAGTTCTTC
CASGLDPSGHTYNEQFF
>-|TRBV11-2|TRBJ2-1|-
TGTGCCAGCAGCTTCCCTGGTGAGCAGTTCTTC
CASSFPGEQFF
>-|TRBV5-1|TRBJ2-1|-
TGCGCCAGCTTGGGTCAGCGGAGATCCTTTTTTGAGCAGTTCTTC
CASLGQRRSFFEQFF
>-|TRBV2|TRBJ2-2|-
TGTGCCAGCAGCCTTATCCCAGAGGGGGAGCTGTTTTTT
CASSLIPEGELFF
>-|TRBV14|TRBJ2-7|-
TGTGCCAGCAGCCAAGTGTTCTACAGGGGAGGGGAGCAGTACTTC
CASSQVFYRGGEQYF
>-|TRBV2|TRBJ1-1|-
TGTGCCAGCAGTGAGGGGTCAATGCATGCGACTGAAGCTTTCTTT
CASSEGSMHATEAFF
>-|TRBV28|TRBJ2-1|-
TGTGCCAGCAGTCCTCACCGACTAGGTGGCTACAATGAGCAGTTCTTC
CASSPHRLGGYNEQFF
>once|TRBV5-1|TRBJ2-1|-
TGCGCCAGCAGCTTGGGTGGGGCGTCCTACAATGAGCAGTTCTTC
CASSLGGASYNEQFF
>-|TRBV6-5|TRBJ2-7|-
TGTGCCAGCAGGCCCGGGATCTCCTACGAGCAGTACTTC
CASRPGISYEQYF
>-|TRBV2|TRBJ2-5|-
TGTGCCAGCAGTGACACAATAGGCCAAGAGACCCAGTACTTC
CASSDTIGQETQYF
>-|TRBV27|TRBJ1-4|TRBD1
TGTGCCAGCAGTCCGAACGACAGGGCAACTAATGAAAAACTGTTTTTT
CASSPNDRATNEKLFF
>-|TRBV5-4|TRBJ2-7|TRBD2
TGTGCCAGCAGCTCGGAGGCGGGACTAGCGGGAGACGAGCAGTACTTC
CASSSEAGLAGDEQYF
>-|TRBV9|TRBJ2-7|-
TGTGCCAGCAGCCCTTCGACTTACCCCTACGAGCAGTACTTC
CASSPSTYPYEQYF
>medium-sized|TRBV7-9|TRBJ2-2|TRBD2
TGTGCCAGCAGCCCACGATACAGTAGCGGGAGTGGTACCGGGGAGCTGTTTTTT
CASSPRYSSGSGTGELFF
>-|TRBV29-1|TRBJ2-3|-
TGCAGCGTTGGTACGGGGGCAGATACGCAGTATTTT
CSVGTGADTQYF
>-|TRBV9|TRBJ1-1|TRBD1
TGTGCCAGCAGCGTAGAGGGACAGGGGATGATTGAAGCTTTCTTT
CASSVEGQGMIEAFF
>-|TRBV2|TRBJ2-7|-
TGTGCCAGCAGTGAGTCGATCTCCTACGAGCAGTACTTC
CASSESISYEQYF
>-|TRBV2|TRBJ1-2|TRBD1
TGTGCCAGCAGTATGACAGGGAACTATGGCTACACCTTC
CASSMTGNYGYTF
>-|TRBV5-1|TRBJ2-2|TRBD1
TGCGCCAGCAGCTTGGCCGGACAGGGGAACACCGGGGAGCTGTTTTTT
CASSLAGQGNTGELFF
>-|TRBV6-5|TRBJ2-7|-
TGTGCCAGCAGTTACGCAGGGAGTGCCTACGAGCAGTACTTC
CASSYAGSAYEQYF
>-|TRBV5-1|TRBJ2-3|TRBD1
TGCGCCAGCAGGGTGACAGGGGGTTCGACAGATACGCAGTATTTT
CASRVTGGSTDTQYF
>once|TRBV6-5|TRBJ2-2|-
TGTGCCAGCAGTGAAGACCACACCGGGGAGCTGTTTTTT
CASSEDHTGELFF
>-|TRBV4-1|TRBJ2-2|-
TGCGCCAGCAGCCAATCGAACACCGGGGAGCTGTTTTTT
CASSQSNTGELFF
>-|TRBV7-9|TRBJ2-6|TRBD2
TGTGCCAGCAGCTTCCGTGGACTAGCGGAAACCTCTGGGGCCAACGTCCTGACTTTC
CASSFRGLAETSGANVLTF
>-|TRBV6-6|TRBJ1-6|-
TGTGCCAGCAGTTACGGAGAGGGGGTGAATTCACCCCTCCACTTT
CASSYGEGVNSPLHF
>-|TRBV7-9|TRBJ1-1|-
TGTGCCAGCAGCTCCCAGGGTGGTACTGAAGCTTTCTTT
CASSSQGGTEAFF
>-|TRBV19|TRBJ2-2|TRBD2
TGTGCCAGTGCCTTGGACGGGGGACTAGCATTTTCCACCGGGGAGCTGTTTTTT
CASALDGGLAFSTGELFF
>-|TRBV7-9|TRBJ1-1|-
TGTGCCAGCAGCTTTAACCGAGGGAACACTGAAGCTTTCTTT
CASSFNRGNTEAFF
>-|TRBV6-1|TRBJ1-5|-
TGTGCCAGCAGTGAAGCGGGGAATCAGCCCCAGCATTTT
CASSEAGNQPQHF
>-|TRBV7-6|TRBJ1-4|-
TGTGCCAGCAGCTTAGCGGGGGCTGGAGAAAAACTGTTTTTT
CASSLAGAGEKLFF
>-|TRBV28|TRBJ2-7|TRBD2
TGTGCCAGCAGTTTACCAGTGGGAACTAGCGGGAGCTACGAGCAGTACTTC
CASSLPVGTSGSYEQYF
>-|TRBV4-2|TRBJ2-5|TRBD2
TGTGCCAGCAGCCAAGAAGGACTAGCCCAAGAGACCCAGTACTTC
CASSQEGLAQETQYF
>-|TRBV7-6|TRBJ2-3|TRBD2
TGTGCCAGCAGCTTAGCGGGACTAGCGACAGATACGCAGTATTTT
CASSLAGLATDTQYF
>-|TRBV19|TRBJ1-1|TRBD1
TGTGCCAGTAGTAGGACAGGGGGATTTACTGAAGCTTTCTTT
CASSRTGGFTEAFF
>-|TRBV5-1|TRBJ1-1|-
TGCGCCAGCAGCTCGACAGGAGGGACTGAAGCTTTCTTT
CASSSTGGTEAFF
>-|TRBV29-1|TRBJ1-2|-
TGCAGCGTTGTAGGGTCAGGGGCGGAAGGCTACACCTTC
CSVVGSGAEGYTF
>-|TRBV5-6|TRBJ2-5|-
TGTGCCAGCAGCCGCCGCTTTGTCAGCTCGGAGACCCAGTACTTC
CASSRRFVSSETQYF
>-|TRBV7-8|TRBJ2-7|TRBD1
TGTGCCAGCAGCTTTTCGAGACAGGGCTACGAGCAGTACTTC
CASSFSRQGYEQYF
>-|TRBV5-1|TRBJ2-3|TRBD2
TGCGCCAGCAGCATGGACCTAGCGGGAAGCACAGATACGCAGTATTTT
CASSMDLAGSTDTQYF
>once|TRBV20-1|TRBJ2-7|-
TGCAGTGCTAAGGACCCAGAGCAGTACTTC
CSAKDPEQYF
>-|TRBV6-6|TRBJ1-1|-
TGTGCCAGCAGTTACGGGAGGACAGTGAACACTGAAGCTTTCTTT
CASSYGRTVNTEAFF
>-|TRBV2|TRBJ2-4|TRBD1
TGTGCCAGCAGGGAACAGGGGGCTGAGGGCAAAAACATTCAGTACTTC
CASREQGAEGKNIQYF
>-|TRBV19|TRBJ2-4|-
TGTGCCAGTAGCCCCTCTGGTGGGAAAAACATTCAGTACTTC
CASSPSGGKNIQYF
>once|TRBV5-1|TRBJ1-2|-
TGCGCCAGCAGCTTAGGGTTCGGCATGGGCTACACCTTC
CASSLGFGMGYTF
>-|TRBV12-5|TRBJ1-4|TRBD1
TGTGCTAGTGGTTCCGGACAGGCACGAGGTGAAAAACTGTTTTTT
CASGSGQARGEKLFF
>-|TRBV4-2|TRBJ2-7|TRBD2
TGTGCCAGCAGCCAAGATATTTCTAGCGGTGATACTAACGAGCAGTACTTC
CASSQDISSGDTNEQYF